This is a list of T cell receptor beta chains from one sample in a study of T cells expressing NK-cell markers. TCRdb reanalyzed the 5' RACE reads and collapses them to one entry per CDR3 protein, without DNA. This sample's table reports some 450,000 distinct CDR3 sequences. Specimen: blood T cells: a sorted CD56 or NKG2C T cell subset, CD4+ or CD8+ T cells, or bulk PBMC T cells (not recorded which). These receptors were collected from a woman aged 18 to 69 in good health. The CDR3 runs from the conserved cysteine through the conserved F or W.

TRBJ2-5 | TRBV28 | CASSFGVGGGETQYF
TRBJ2-7 | TRBV14 | CASSPNAGGTYEQYF
TRBJ2-1 | TRBV20-1 | CSAGTSGGYNEQFF
TRBJ2-3 | TRBV3-1 | CASSYGGGPTDTQYF
TRBJ1-1 | TRBV30 | CAWKSSGIMNTEAFF
TRBJ2-1 | TRBV5-1 | CASSLRSGDEQFF
TRBJ2-1 | TRBV7-8 | CASSFSGGEDNEQFF
TRBJ1-5 | TRBV20-1 | CSASRQGSLWSNQPQHF
TRBJ2-1 | TRBV5-6 | CASSSRVAGGNEQFF
TRBJ2-1 | TRBV13 | CASSQTYEQFF
TRBJ2-7 | TRBV5-8 | CASSSLGGLHEQYF
TRBJ2-3 | TRBV4-3 | CASSRGLAGGLHSSDTQYF
TRBJ2-1 | TRBV3-1 | CASSQGRVPYNEQFF
TRBJ2-1 | TRBV3-1 | CASSQLNNEQFF
TRBJ2-7 | TRBV27 | CASSFGLAGRGEQYF
TRBJ1-2 | TRBV5-6 | CASRELQGATGYTF
TRBJ2-1 | TRBV7-3 | CASTFLGRAFDEQFF
TRBJ2-1 | TRBV4-3 | CASSQDGGDGNEQFF
TRBJ2-7 | TRBV5-4 | CASSIPGQRAYEQYF
TRBJ2-7 | TRBV7-2 | CASSQPGQGGYEQYF
TRBJ2-3 | TRBV20-1 | CSARDWGLPGGTQYF
TRBJ2-5 | TRBV12-3/TRBV12-4 | CASRKTSGQETQYF
TRBJ2-5 | TRBV7-3 | CASSLSSGLQETQYF